This T cell receptor (beta chain) derives from a study of blood T cell repertoires in COVID-19. V lost 0 bases and J 5 bases, leaving 22 bases between the germline ends. CDR1 SGHTS and CDR2 YDEGEE come from the germline V gene. The CDR3 length is 18 residues. Recruitment covered over 20 US areas and drew participants whose ages spanned about 18 to 100 years. Participant-reported clinical history was the basis for cohort assignment. Donors in Cohort 3 who had recovered were those with two negative PCRs, healthcare professional clearance, or resolution of their symptoms. Per the original methods: Amplified reference gene primers provided the basis for estimating nucleated cell counts. Sequenced by immunoSEQ multiplex PCR; TCRdb stores in-frame clones only, minus some. That table gives V, J and clone size, and the DNA gave D and trimming. The data show about 300,000 clones, about nine tenths seen once.

The sequence came from a man aged 30-40 years who had recovered from COVID-19. This chain connects TRBV5-8 to TRBJ2-3; D possibly corresponds to TRBD2 (6 bases). The sequenced sample consisted of PBMCs or T cells enriched from blood (not recorded which). The CDR3 DNA is TGTGCCAGCAGCTTGGTGTTTGGGGGTAGCGGAAAGGGAGATACGCAGTATTTT. Translated, it gives CASSLVFGGSGKGDTQYF.